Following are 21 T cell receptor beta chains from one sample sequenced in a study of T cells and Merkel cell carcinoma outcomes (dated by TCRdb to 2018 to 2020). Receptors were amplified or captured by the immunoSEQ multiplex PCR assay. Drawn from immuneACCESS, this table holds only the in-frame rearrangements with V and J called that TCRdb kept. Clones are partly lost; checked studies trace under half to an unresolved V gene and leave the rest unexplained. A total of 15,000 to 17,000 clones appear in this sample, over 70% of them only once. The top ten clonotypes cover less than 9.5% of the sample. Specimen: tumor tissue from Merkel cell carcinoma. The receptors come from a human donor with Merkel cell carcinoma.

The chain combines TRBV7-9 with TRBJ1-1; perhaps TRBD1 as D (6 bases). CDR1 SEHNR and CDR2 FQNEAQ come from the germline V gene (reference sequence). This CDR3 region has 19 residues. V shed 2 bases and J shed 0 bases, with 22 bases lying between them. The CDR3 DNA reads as TGTGCCAGCAGCTTAACCCTCGGGACACCAAGCCCCTTGAACACTGAAGCTTTCTTT. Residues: CASSLTLGTPSPLNTEAFF.

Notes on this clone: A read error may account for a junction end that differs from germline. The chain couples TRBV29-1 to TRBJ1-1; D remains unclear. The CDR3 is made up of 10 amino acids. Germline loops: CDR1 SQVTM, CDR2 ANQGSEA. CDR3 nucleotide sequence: TGCAGCGTTTACAGCACTAAAGCTTTCTTT. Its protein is CSVYSTKAFF.

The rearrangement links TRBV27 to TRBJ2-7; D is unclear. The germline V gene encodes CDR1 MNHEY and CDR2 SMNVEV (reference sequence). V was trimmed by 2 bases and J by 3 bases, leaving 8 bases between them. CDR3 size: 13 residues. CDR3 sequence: CASSLRAYYEQYF. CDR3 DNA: TGTGCCAGCAGTTTACGGGCCTACTACGAGCAGTACTTC.

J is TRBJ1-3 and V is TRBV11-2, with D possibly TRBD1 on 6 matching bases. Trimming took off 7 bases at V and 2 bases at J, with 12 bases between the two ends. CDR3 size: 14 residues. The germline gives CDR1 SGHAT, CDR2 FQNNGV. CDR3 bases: TGTGCCAGCACTATAGCAGGGGCTGGAAACACCATATATTTT. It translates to CASTIAGAGNTIYF.

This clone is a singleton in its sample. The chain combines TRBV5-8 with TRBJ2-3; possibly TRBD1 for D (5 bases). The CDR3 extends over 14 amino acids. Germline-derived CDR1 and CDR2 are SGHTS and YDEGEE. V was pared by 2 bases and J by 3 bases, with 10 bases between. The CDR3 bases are TGTGCCAGCAGCTTTCGGACACTTACAGATACGCAGTATTTT. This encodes CASSFRTLTDTQYF.

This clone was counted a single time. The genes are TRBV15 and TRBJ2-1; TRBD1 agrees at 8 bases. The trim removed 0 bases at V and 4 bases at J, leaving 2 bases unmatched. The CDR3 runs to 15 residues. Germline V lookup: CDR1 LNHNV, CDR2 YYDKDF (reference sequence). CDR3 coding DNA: TGTGCCACCAGCAGAGACCAGGGGGCGTACAATGAGCAGTTCTTC. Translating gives CATSRDQGAYNEQFF.

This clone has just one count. CDR3 amino acids: CASTPDRGSSYNEQFF. The DNA of the CDR3 is TGTGCCAGCACCCCGGACAGGGGGAGCTCCTACAATGAGCAGTTCTTC. This chain links TRBV27 with TRBJ2-1; TRBD1 matches 10 bases. The CDR3 extends over 16 amino acids. Unmatched junction bases numbered 6, after V lost 7 bases and J lost 0 bases. The V gene's germline CDR1 is MNHEY and CDR2 SMNVEV (reference sequence).

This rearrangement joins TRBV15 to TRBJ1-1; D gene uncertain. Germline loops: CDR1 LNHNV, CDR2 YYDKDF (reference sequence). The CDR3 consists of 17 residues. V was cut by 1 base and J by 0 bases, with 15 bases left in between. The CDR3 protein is CATSRVVTAVMNTEAFF. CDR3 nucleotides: TGTGCCACCAGCAGAGTAGTAACAGCCGTGATGAACACTGAAGCTTTCTTT.

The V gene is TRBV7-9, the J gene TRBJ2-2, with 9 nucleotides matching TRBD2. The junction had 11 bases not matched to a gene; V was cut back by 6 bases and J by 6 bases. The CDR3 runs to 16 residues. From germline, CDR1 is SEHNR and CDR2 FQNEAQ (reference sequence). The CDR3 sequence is CASSSRGGARAGELFF. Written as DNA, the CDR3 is TGTGCCAGCAGTTCCCGCGGGGGGGCGCGGGCCGGGGAGCTGTTTTTT.

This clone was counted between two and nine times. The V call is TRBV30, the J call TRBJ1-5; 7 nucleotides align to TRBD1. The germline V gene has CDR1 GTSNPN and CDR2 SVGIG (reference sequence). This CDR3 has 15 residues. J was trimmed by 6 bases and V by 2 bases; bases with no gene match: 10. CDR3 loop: CAWSLDRERGQPQHF. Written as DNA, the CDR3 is TGTGCCTGGAGTCTTGACAGGGAGAGAGGTCAGCCCCAGCATTTT.

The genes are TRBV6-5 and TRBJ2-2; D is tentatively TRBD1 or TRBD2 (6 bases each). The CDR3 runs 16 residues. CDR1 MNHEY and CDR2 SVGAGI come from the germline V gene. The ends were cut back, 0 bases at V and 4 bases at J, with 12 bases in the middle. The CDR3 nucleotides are TGTGCCAGCAGTTACTCGTGGGGGGCGGGCACCGGGGAGCTGTTTTTT. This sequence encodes CASSYSWGAGTGELFF.

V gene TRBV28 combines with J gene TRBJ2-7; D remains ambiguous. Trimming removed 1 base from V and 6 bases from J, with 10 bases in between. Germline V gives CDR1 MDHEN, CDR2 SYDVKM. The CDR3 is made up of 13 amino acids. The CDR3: CASSLLAGSEQYF. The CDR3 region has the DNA TGTGCCAGCAGTTTATTAGCCGGGTCCGAGCAGTACTTC.

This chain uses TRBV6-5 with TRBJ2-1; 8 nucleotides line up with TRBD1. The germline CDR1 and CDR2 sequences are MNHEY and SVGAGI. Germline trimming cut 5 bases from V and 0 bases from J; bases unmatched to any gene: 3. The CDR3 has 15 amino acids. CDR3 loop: CASSRQGFSYNEQFF. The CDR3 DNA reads TGTGCCAGCAGTAGACAGGGGTTCTCCTACAATGAGCAGTTCTTC.

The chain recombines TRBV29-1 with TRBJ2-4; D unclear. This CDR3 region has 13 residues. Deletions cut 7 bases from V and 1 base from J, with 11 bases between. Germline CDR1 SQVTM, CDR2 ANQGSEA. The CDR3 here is CSARLSAKNIQYF. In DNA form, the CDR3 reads TGCAGCGCTAGGTTGTCGGCCAAAAACATTCAGTACTTC.

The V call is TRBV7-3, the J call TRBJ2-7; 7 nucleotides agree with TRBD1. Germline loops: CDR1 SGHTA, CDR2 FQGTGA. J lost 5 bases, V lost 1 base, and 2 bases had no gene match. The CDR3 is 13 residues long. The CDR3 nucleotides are TGTGCCAGCAGCTTAAGACAGGGAGACGAGCAGTACTTC. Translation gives CASSLRQGDEQYF.

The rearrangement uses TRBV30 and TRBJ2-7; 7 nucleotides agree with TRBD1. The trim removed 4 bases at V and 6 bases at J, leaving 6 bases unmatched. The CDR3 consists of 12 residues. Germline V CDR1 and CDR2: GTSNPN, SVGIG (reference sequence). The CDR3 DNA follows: TGTGCCTGGACTAACTCAGGGGGCGAGCAGTACTTC. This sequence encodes CAWTNSGGEQYF.

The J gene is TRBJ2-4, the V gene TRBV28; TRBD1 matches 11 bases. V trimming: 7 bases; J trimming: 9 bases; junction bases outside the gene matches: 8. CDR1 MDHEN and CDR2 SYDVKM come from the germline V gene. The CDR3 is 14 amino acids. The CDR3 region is CASIGGTGGIIQYF. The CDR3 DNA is TGTGCCAGCATCGGTGGGACAGGGGGTATCATTCAGTACTTC. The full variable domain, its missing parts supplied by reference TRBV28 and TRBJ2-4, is DVKVTQSSRYLVKRTGEKVFLECVQDMDHENMFWYRQDPGLGLRLIYFSYDVKMKEKGDIPEGYSVSREKKERFSLILESASTNQTSMYLCASIGGTGGIIQYFGAGTRLSVL.

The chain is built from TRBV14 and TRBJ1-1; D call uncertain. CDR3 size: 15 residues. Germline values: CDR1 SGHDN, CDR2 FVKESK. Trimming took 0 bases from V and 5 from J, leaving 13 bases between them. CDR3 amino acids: CASSQEYVSGTEAFF. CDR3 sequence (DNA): TGTGCCAGCAGCCAAGAGTATGTTAGTGGTACTGAAGCTTTCTTT.

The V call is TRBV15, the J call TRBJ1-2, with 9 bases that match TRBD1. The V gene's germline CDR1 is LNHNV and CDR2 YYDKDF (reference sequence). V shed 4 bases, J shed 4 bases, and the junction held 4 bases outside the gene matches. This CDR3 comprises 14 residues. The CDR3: CATSKRTGAYGYTF. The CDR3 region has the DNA TGTGCCACCAGCAAACGGACAGGGGCCTATGGCTACACCTTC.

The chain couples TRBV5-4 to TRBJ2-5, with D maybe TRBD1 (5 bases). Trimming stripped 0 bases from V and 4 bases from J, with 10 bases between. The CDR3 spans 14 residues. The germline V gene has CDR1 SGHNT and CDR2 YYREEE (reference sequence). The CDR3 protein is CASSLDGAPETQYF. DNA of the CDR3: TGTGCCAGCAGCTTGGATGGGGCGCCAGAGACCCAGTACTTC.

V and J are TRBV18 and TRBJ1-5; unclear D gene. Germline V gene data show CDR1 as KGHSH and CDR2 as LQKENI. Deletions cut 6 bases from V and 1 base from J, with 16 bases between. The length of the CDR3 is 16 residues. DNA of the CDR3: TGTGCCAGCTCTCTAGGTCTTACGGGCAGCAATCAGCCCCAGCATTTT. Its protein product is CASSLGLTGSNQPQHF.